This TCR beta chain came from a study of shared clonotypes between healthy human individuals. As for the study in general: A couple of women and a few men aged 18 to 49 served as donors. Each donor had three CD4 naive, three CD4 memory, two CD8 naive and one CD8 memory plate. General study points: Large depth notwithstanding, sorted-subset sequencing proved incomplete by rarefaction.

Libraries were prepared by immunoSEQ multiplex PCR; TCRdb keeps only in-frame clonotypes and omits some of them. The table has fewer than 1.8 million clones, 98% seen once; the top ten hold about 0.35%. Trimming removed 3 bases at V and 6 bases at J, with 25 bases between. This CDR3 is built from 18 residues. Germline CDR1 is SGHRS and CDR2 is YFSETQ. This clone was observed a single time. Its antigen is unknown. The material sequenced was naive CD4+ T cells sorted from blood. Subset noted: CD45RA+ positively selected. The TCR comes from a man aged 25 to 40 in good health. V gene TRBV5-1 combines with J gene TRBJ2-1; a weak D match, TRBD1 (6 bases). CDR3 DNA: TGCGCCAGCAGCTCGTTCCCACTTTGGCAGGGGAGTTCCAATGAGCAGTTCTTC. As protein: CASSSFPLWQGSSNEQFF.